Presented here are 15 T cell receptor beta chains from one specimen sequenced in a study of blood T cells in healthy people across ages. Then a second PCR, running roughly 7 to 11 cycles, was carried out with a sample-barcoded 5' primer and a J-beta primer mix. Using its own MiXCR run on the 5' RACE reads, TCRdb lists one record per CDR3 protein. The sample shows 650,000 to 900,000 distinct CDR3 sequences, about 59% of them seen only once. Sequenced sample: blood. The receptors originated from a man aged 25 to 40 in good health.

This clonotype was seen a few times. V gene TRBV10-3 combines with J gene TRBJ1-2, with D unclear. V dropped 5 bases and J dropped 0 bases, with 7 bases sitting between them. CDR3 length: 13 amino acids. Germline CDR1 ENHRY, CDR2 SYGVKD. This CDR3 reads CAISMEANYGYTF. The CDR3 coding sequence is TGTGCCATCAGTATGGAGGCTAACTATGGCTACACCTTC.

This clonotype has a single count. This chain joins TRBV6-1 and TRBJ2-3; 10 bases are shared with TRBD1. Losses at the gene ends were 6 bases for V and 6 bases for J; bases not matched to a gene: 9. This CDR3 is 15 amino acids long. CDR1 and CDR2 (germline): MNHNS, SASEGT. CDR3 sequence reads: CASRVRGQGLDTQYF. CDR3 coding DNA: TGTGCCAGCAGAGTCAGGGGACAGGGGTTGGATACGCAGTATTTT.

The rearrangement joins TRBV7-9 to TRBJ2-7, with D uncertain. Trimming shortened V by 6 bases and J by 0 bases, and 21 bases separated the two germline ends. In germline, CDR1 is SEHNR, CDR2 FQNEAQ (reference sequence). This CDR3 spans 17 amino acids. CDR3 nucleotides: TGTGCCAGCAGTCCAGCCGACGCGCAGCCCCACTCCTACGAGCAGTACTTC. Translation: CASSPADAQPHSYEQYF.

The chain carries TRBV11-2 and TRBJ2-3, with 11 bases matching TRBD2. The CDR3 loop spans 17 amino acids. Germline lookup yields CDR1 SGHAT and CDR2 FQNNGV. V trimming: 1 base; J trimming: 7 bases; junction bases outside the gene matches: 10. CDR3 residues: CASSLVSLAGGTHTQYF. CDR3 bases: TGTGCCAGCAGCTTAGTTTCTCTAGCGGGGGGAACGCATACGCAGTATTTT.

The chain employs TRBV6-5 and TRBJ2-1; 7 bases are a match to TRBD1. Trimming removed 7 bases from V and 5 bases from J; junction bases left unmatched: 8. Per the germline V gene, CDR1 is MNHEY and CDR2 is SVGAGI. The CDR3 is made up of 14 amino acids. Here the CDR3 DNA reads TGTGCCAGCACCAGGGGGTCCCTTGACAATGAGCAGTTCTTC. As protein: CASTRGSLDNEQFF.

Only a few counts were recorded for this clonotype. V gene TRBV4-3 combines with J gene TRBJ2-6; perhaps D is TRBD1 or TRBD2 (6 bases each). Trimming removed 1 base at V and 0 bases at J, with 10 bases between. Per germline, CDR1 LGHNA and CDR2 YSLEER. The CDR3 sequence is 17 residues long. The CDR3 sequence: CASSQGRGVSGANVLTF. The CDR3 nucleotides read TGCGCCAGCAGCCAAGGGAGGGGGGTCTCTGGGGCCAACGTCCTGACTTTC.

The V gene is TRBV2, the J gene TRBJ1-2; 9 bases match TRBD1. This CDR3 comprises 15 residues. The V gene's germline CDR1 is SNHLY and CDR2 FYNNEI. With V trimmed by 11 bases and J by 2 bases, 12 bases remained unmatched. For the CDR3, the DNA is TGTGCCGCGATACACATGGGGACAGGGAACTATGGCTACACCTTC. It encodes CAAIHMGTGNYGYTF.

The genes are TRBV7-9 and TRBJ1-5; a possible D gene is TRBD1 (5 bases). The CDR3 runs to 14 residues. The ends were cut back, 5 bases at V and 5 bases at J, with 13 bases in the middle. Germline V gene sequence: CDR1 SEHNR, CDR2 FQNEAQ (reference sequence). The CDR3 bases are TGTGCCAGCAGCGGGGTGGACATTGATCAGCCCCAGCATTTT. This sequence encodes CASSGVDIDQPQHF.

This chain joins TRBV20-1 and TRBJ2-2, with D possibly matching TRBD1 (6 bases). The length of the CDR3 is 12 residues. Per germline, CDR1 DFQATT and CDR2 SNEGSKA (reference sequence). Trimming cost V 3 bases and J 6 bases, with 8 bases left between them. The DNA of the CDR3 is TGCAGTGCTAGCCAGGGGCCCGGGGAGCTGTTTTTT. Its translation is CSASQGPGELFF.

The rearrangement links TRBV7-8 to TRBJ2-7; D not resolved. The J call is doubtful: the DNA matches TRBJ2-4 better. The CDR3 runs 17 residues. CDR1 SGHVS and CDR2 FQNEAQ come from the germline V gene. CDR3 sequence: CASRPGMPTIGKNIQYF. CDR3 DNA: TGTGCCAGCAGACCCGGAATGCCTACTATAGGCAAAAACATTCAGTACTTC.

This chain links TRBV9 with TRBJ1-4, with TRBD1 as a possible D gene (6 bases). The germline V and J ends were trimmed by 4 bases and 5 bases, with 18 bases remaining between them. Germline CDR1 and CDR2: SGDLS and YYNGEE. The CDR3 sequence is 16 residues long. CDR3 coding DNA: TGTGCCAGCAGCCCGACATCAGGGGCCCAGAATGAAAAACTGTTTTTT. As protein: CASSPTSGAQNEKLFF.

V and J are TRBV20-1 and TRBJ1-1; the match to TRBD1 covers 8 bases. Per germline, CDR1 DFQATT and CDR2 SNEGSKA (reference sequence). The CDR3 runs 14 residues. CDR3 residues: CSPGRAGGLTEAFF. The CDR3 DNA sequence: TGCAGCCCCGGGCGGGCAGGGGGCCTCACTGAAGCTTTCTTT.

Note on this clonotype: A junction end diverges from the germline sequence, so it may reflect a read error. CDR3 sequence reads: CASSQGKDRAGCTF. CDR3 DNA: TGCGCCAGCAGCCAAGGCAAGGACAGGGCTGGCTGCACCTTC. This sequence joins TRBV4-3 and TRBJ1-2, with 8 bases aligning to TRBD1. CDR1 and CDR2 (germline): LGHNA, YSLEER. CDR3 length equals 14 residues.

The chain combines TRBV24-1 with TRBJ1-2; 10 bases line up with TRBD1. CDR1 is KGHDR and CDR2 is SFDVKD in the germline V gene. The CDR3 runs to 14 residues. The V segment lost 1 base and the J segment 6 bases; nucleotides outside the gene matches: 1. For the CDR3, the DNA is TGTGCCACCAGTGATTTCGACAGGGGGCATGGCTACACCTTC. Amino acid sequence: CATSDFDRGHGYTF.

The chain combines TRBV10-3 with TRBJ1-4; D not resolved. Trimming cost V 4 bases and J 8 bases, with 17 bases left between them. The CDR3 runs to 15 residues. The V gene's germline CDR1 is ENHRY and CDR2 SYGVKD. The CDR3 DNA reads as TGTGCCATCAGTGCCGCAGTGGGGAGCCAGGAAAAACTGTTTTTT. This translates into CAISAAVGSQEKLFF.